These 15 T cell receptor beta chains share one sample of origin, sequenced in a study of shared clonotypes between healthy human individuals. Method: immunoSEQ multiplex PCR; TCRdb's copy keeps in-frame clones and lacks some. The sample comprises 450,000 to 500,000 clones, approximately 80% of which are singletons, and roughly 13% rests with the top ten. The specimen sequenced was PBMCs. The receptors come from a woman between 40 and 55 years old in good health. Some clones in this sample may be carry-over from other donors' samples.

Here the CDR3 DNA reads TGTGCCAGCAGCCCGGGACTAGCGGGAGCTAAGCAGTACTTC. Protein: CASSPGLAGAKQYF. The chain has TRBV7-9 and TRBJ2-4; 14 nucleotides match TRBD2. This CDR3 has 14 residues. Germline CDR1 SEHNR, CDR2 FQNEAQ (reference sequence). The V segment lost 5 bases and the J segment 13 bases; nucleotides outside the gene matches: 7.

There are a few counts of this clone. The chain links TRBV7-8 to TRBJ2-2; 7 bases map to TRBD1. The CDR3 length is 15 residues. Germline assignment: CDR1 SGHVS and CDR2 FQNEAQ. V gave up 6 bases and J gave up 5 bases; unmatched junction bases: 9. The CDR3 DNA reads TGTGCCAGCAGTTTGAGACAGGGTGTTACCGGGGAGCTGTTTTTT. Its translation is CASSLRQGVTGELFF.

The chain couples TRBV10-3 to TRBJ2-7, with 8 nucleotides matching TRBD1. This CDR3 has 14 amino acids. Trimming took 8 bases from V and 4 from J; bases not matched to a gene: 10. Germline V gene data show CDR1 as ENHRY and CDR2 as SYGVKD. The DNA for the CDR3 is TGTGCCATCGGTTCCGGGACAGGTGGATACGAGCAGTACTTC. Protein product: CAIGSGTGGYEQYF.

This chain uses TRBV5-1 with TRBJ2-7; 7 nucleotides agree with TRBD2. With V trimmed by 0 bases and J by 0 bases, 9 bases remained unmatched. Germline CDR1 is SGHRS and CDR2 is YFSETQ. CDR3 size: 17 residues. CDR3 DNA: TGCGCCAGCAGCTTGGGCTTGTCTAGCGGCAACTCCTACGAGCAGTACTTC. Encoded protein: CASSLGLSSGNSYEQYF.

As for this clone: This same CDR3 is encoded by further DNA sequences in the sample. The chain joins TRBV5-1 to TRBJ1-4; D is undetermined. Trimming stripped 0 bases from V and 3 bases from J, with 6 bases between. Germline V lookup: CDR1 SGHRS, CDR2 YFSETQ. The CDR3 is 14 residues long. The CDR3 spells CASSLDDPNEKLFF. CDR3 DNA sequence: TGCGCCAGCAGCTTGGACGACCCTAATGAAAAACTGTTTTTT.

The rearrangement links TRBV4-2 to TRBJ1-5, with unresolved D. The CDR3 spans 18 residues. Per germline, CDR1 LGHNA and CDR2 YNFKEQ. V dropped 1 base and J dropped 5 bases, with 21 bases sitting between them. The CDR3 reads CASSQVINVREGDQPQHF. For the CDR3, the DNA is TGTGCCAGCAGCCAAGTTATCAACGTAAGGGAGGGTGATCAGCCCCAGCATTTT.

With respect to this clone: This likely reflects a read error, since a far larger clone is one base away. The same CDR3 is also encoded by other DNA sequences in this sample. The DNA of the CDR3 is TGTGCCAGCAGCTTAGAGCGGGGGGCCGGGGAGCTGTTCTTT. Its protein product is CASSLERGAGELFF. The chain recombines TRBV11-2 with TRBJ2-2, with 8 bases identical to TRBD2. This CDR3 has 14 residues. The V gene's germline CDR1 is SGHAT and CDR2 FQNNGV.

The V call is TRBV11-2, the J call TRBJ2-3; 7 positions match TRBD2. The CDR3 totals 16 residues. Per the germline V gene, CDR1 is SGHAT and CDR2 is FQNNGV. Trimming at V came to 5 bases and at J to 0 bases, leaving 8 bases not matched to a gene. CDR3 nucleotide sequence: TGTGCCAGCAGCCTTTTAGCGGGCTCTAGCACAGATACGCAGTATTTT. This translates into CASSLLAGSSTDTQYF.

On this clone: Other DNA sequences within the sample encode an identical CDR3. The CDR3 bases are TGTGCCTGGTCGGGGGCTTGGGAGACCCAGTACTTC. Translation gives CAWSGAWETQYF. V is TRBV30 and J is TRBJ2-5; D is possibly TRBD1 or TRBD2 (6 bases each). The V end lost 5 bases, the J end lost 5 bases, and 12 bases lay between the germline ends. Germline V gives CDR1 GTSNPN, CDR2 SVGIG (reference sequence). This CDR3 is 12 amino acids long.

The rearrangement links TRBV2 to TRBJ2-1, with 8 bases lining up with TRBD2. The CDR3 has 14 residues. The J segment lost 8 bases and the V segment lost 4 bases, leaving 7 bases of the junction unmatched. Germline V lookup: CDR1 SNHLY, CDR2 FYNNEI. This CDR3 is CASSAVAGSDEQFF. CDR3 bases: TGTGCCAGCAGTGCGGTAGCGGGATCCGATGAGCAGTTCTTC.

The chain joins TRBV7-2 to TRBJ2-1; D is possibly TRBD1 (5 bases). This CDR3 comprises 15 residues. Germline CDR1 is SGHTA and CDR2 is FQGNSA. V was pared by 5 bases and J by 1 base, with 12 bases between. The chain's CDR3 is CASSPTRQSYNEQFF. CDR3 DNA sequence: TGTGCCAGCAGCCCCACCCGACAGTCCTACAATGAGCAGTTCTTC.

Comment on this clone: A read error likely explains this, since a far larger clone differs by one base. The chain joins TRBV30 to TRBJ1-1; D is ambiguous. The CDR3 is 12 amino acids. Germline V gene lookup returns CDR1 GTSNPN and CDR2 SVGIG (reference sequence). The CDR3 reads CARREGRSEAFF. The CDR3 DNA is TGTGCCCGGAGGGAGGGTCGCTCTGAAGCTTTCTTT.

The rearrangement uses TRBV6-1 and TRBJ1-2; D remains ambiguous. The CDR3 extends over 13 amino acids. In germline, CDR1 is MNHNS, CDR2 SASEGT. The V end lost 0 bases, the J end lost 2 bases, and 4 bases lay between the germline ends. The CDR3 region is CASSEASNYGYTF. CDR3 bases: TGTGCCAGCAGTGAAGCTTCCAACTATGGCTACACCTTC.

The CDR3 nucleotides read TGTGCCAGCAGCCCGGACCTTAACACTGAAGCTTTCTTT. It translates to CASSPDLNTEAFF. This chain links TRBV7-8 with TRBJ1-1; no reliable D call. Germline V gene sequence: CDR1 SGHVS, CDR2 FQNEAQ. This CDR3 spans 13 amino acids. The V end was cut by 5 bases, the J end by 2 bases, with 9 bases between. The whole variable domain, filled in from reference TRBV7-8 and TRBJ1-1, reads GAGVSQSPRYKVAKRGQDVALRCDPISGHVSLFWYQQALGQGPEFLTYFQNEAQLDKSGLPSDRFFAERPEGSVSTLKIQRTQQEDSAVYLCASSPDLNTEAFFGQGTRLTVV.

This clone was found many times. The chain carries TRBV28 and TRBJ2-5; D unresolved. This CDR3 comprises 11 residues. With 5 bases removed from V and 5 bases from J, the gap between germline ends came to 6 bases. Germline V gene sequence: CDR1 MDHEN, CDR2 SYDVKM. This CDR3 reads CASSSWETQYF. The CDR3 bases are TGTGCCAGCAGTAGCTGGGAGACCCAGTACTTC.